The 17 T cell receptor beta chains below all came from one sample that was sequenced in a study of PD-L1 blockade in urothelial cancer. Only in-frame clones appear in the TCRdb table, and some are missing; sequencing was by immunoSEQ multiplex PCR. The sample has around 100,000 clones, about nine tenths seen once. Time point indicated: pretreatment peripheral blood. The input for sequencing was PBMCs, taken around atezolizumab (anti-PD-L1) treatment. The receptor set was obtained from a man aged 55 to 70 with urothelial cancer.

The rearrangement uses TRBV18 and TRBJ2-7; TRBD1 matches 8 bases. With 6 bases clipped from V and 2 bases from J, the junction kept 6 bases outside the gene matches. From germline, CDR1 is KGHSH and CDR2 LQKENI. This CDR3 contains 14 residues. In nucleotides, the CDR3 is TGTGCCAGCTCCCTAGGGACAGGAGCCTACGAGCAGTACTTC. This encodes CASSLGTGAYEQYF. The full variable domain, in which reference TRBV18 and TRBJ2-7 provide the parts outside the CDR3, is NAGVMQNPRHLVRRRGQEARLRCSPMKGHSHVYWYRQLPEEGLKFMVYLQKENIIDESGMPKERFSAEFPKEGPSILRIQQVVRGDSAAYFCASSLGTGAYEQYFGPGTRLTVT.

The V call is TRBV5-1, the J call TRBJ2-7, with D tentatively TRBD2 (6 bases). V lost 2 bases and J lost 0, with 12 bases in between. Germline lookup yields CDR1 SGHRS and CDR2 YFSETQ. This CDR3 is built from 15 residues. CDR3 sequence reads: CASSLGGTASYEQYF. The CDR3 bases are TGCGCCAGCAGCTTAGGAGGGACGGCCTCCTACGAGCAGTACTTC.

CDR3 loop: CASSTNSGTPKDEKLFF. For the CDR3, the DNA is TGTGCCAGCAGCACAAACTCCGGGACACCGAAGGATGAAAAACTGTTTTTT. This sequence joins TRBV5-5 and TRBJ1-4, with a tentative D call TRBD1 (6 bases). V lost 4 bases and J 6 bases, leaving 22 bases between the germline ends. Germline V CDR1 and CDR2: SGHKS, YYEKEE (reference sequence). This CDR3 contains 17 residues.

The chain carries TRBV5-1 and TRBJ2-5, with 13 bases identical to TRBD2. V lost 0 bases, J lost 2 bases, and 1 base stayed unmatched. The CDR3 runs to 16 residues. Germline V lookup: CDR1 SGHRS, CDR2 YFSETQ. The CDR3 protein is CASSLGTSGGQETQYF. The CDR3, as DNA: TGCGCCAGCAGCTTGGGGACTAGCGGGGGACAAGAGACCCAGTACTTC.

The rearrangement uses TRBV28 and TRBJ1-1; TRBD1 might be the D (6 bases). Germline loops: CDR1 MDHEN, CDR2 SYDVKM. The V end was cut by 5 bases, the J end by 1 base, with 14 bases between. The CDR3 runs to 15 residues. CDR3 sequence (DNA): TGTGCCAGCAGTCTAGAGACGACAGGGAACACTGAAGCTTTCTTT. Translated, it gives CASSLETTGNTEAFF.

Comment on this clone: This sample includes further DNA sequences coding for the same CDR3. This sequence joins TRBV4-2 and TRBJ1-4, with 12 bases aligning to TRBD1. Germline V gene data show CDR1 as LGHNA and CDR2 as YNFKEQ. The CDR3 extends over 14 amino acids. V lost 6 bases and J lost 7; bases outside the gene matches: 3. This CDR3 reads CASSRDRGREKLFF. CDR3 nucleotide sequence: TGTGCCAGCAGTCGGGACAGGGGGCGTGAAAAACTGTTTTTT.

The chain recombines TRBV7-3 with TRBJ1-2, with 10 bases matching TRBD1. CDR3 size: 14 residues. Trimming cost V 5 bases and J 3 bases; bases outside gene matches: 3. CDR1 and CDR2 from the germline V gene are SGHTA and FQGTGA. For the CDR3, the DNA is TGTGCCAGCAGCCAAGGACAGGGGGACTATGGCTACACCTTC. Residues: CASSQGQGDYGYTF.

The chain links TRBV5-1 to TRBJ2-1; 8 nucleotides align to TRBD2. The CDR3 runs 15 residues. Looked up from germline, CDR1 is SGHRS and CDR2 is YFSETQ. The J segment lost 7 bases and the V segment lost 0 bases, leaving 6 bases of the junction unmatched. CDR3 DNA sequence: TGCGCCAGCAGCTTGGCTGGGCGGGAGGAGAATGAGCAGTTCTTC. Translated, it gives CASSLAGREENEQFF. The whole variable domain, remainder taken from reference TRBV5-1 and TRBJ2-1, is KAGVTQTPRYLIKTRGQQVTLSCSPISGHRSVSWYQQTPGQGLQFLFEYFSETQRNKGNFPGRFSGRQFSNSRSEMNVSTLELGDSALYLCASSLAGREENEQFFGPGTRLTVL.

The J gene is TRBJ2-7, the V gene TRBV9; TRBD1 matches at 10 bases. Losses at the gene ends were 3 bases for V and 7 bases for J; bases not matched to a gene: 13. Germline-derived CDR1 and CDR2 are SGDLS and YYNGEE. The CDR3 loop spans 16 amino acids. The CDR3 region has the DNA TGTGCCAGCAGCGACCTGGACAGGGGGTCGGAGGAGGAGCAGTACTTC. Its protein product is CASSDLDRGSEEEQYF.

The chain carries TRBV6-1 and TRBJ1-4; TRBD1 agrees at 9 bases. Trimming took 4 bases from V and 7 from J; bases not matched to a gene: 7. This CDR3 has 15 amino acids. CDR1 MNHNS and CDR2 SASEGT come from the germline V gene. The CDR3 protein is CASSVMTGGGEKLFF. Here the CDR3 DNA reads TGTGCCAGCAGTGTGATGACAGGGGGTGGTGAAAAACTGTTTTTT.

The gene calls are TRBV28 and TRBJ2-7; TRBD2 agrees at 8 bases. CDR1 and CDR2 (germline): MDHEN, SYDVKM. J was trimmed by 5 bases and V by 5 bases; bases with no gene match: 14. CDR3 length equals 16 residues. The CDR3 here is CASSPRLGRATDEQYF. The DNA for the CDR3 is TGTGCCAGCAGTCCCAGGCTCGGGAGGGCCACTGACGAGCAGTACTTC.

V is TRBV19 and J is TRBJ1-1; possibly TRBD1 for D (6 bases). Germline V gene sequence: CDR1 LNHDA, CDR2 SQIVND (reference sequence). The CDR3 contains 13 residues. V was pared by 7 bases and J by 11 bases, with 20 bases between. The CDR3 bases are TGTGCCAGTACCCCGGACAGATTTTTATCGGCTTTCTTT. This translates into CASTPDRFLSAFF.

This sequence joins TRBV7-9 and TRBJ2-3; TRBD1 matches at 8 bases. V dropped 1 base and J dropped 4; count of bases not matched to a gene: 7. This CDR3 has 16 residues. CDR1 is SEHNR and CDR2 is FQNEAQ in the germline V gene (reference sequence). The CDR3: CASSLDLTGESDTQYF. The CDR3 region has the DNA TGTGCCAGCAGCTTAGATTTGACAGGGGAATCAGATACGCAGTATTTT.

This clone occurred once. Here the CDR3 reads CASSATSGRADEQFF. CDR3 DNA sequence: TGTGCCAGCAGCGCTACTAGCGGGAGGGCGGATGAGCAGTTCTTC. V is TRBV7-3 and J is TRBJ2-1; 13 bases are a match to TRBD2. Trimming at V came to 5 bases and at J to 8 bases, leaving 6 bases not matched to a gene. The CDR3 totals 15 residues. Germline CDR1 is SGHTA and CDR2 is FQGTGA.

The sample holds one count of this clone. The J gene is TRBJ1-1, the V gene TRBV5-6; D is unclear. The CDR3 consists of 12 residues. The V gene lost 0 bases and the J gene lost 8 bases, with 8 bases spanning the gap. Germline V lookup: CDR1 SGHDT, CDR2 YYEEEE. CDR3 in DNA: TGTGCCAGCAGCTTGGTGAGCGCCGAAGCTTTCTTT. Its translation is CASSLVSAEAFF.

The V gene is TRBV29-1, the J gene TRBJ2-5; 9 bases are a match to TRBD1. The CDR3 spans 14 residues. In germline, CDR1 is SQVTM, CDR2 ANQGSEA. V shed 7 bases and J 4 bases; nucleotides not matched to a gene: 10. The CDR3 protein is CSAGTGSGGETQYF. The CDR3 nucleotides read TGCAGCGCCGGGACAGGGAGTGGCGGAGAGACCCAGTACTTC.

V is TRBV6-5 and J is TRBJ2-7; D may be TRBD1 (5 bases). Germline loops: CDR1 MNHEY, CDR2 SVGAGI. The V end lost 2 bases, the J end lost 2 bases, and 7 bases lay between the germline ends. The CDR3 is made up of 13 amino acids. The CDR3 bases are TGTGCCAGCAGTTACAGGGGCCCCTACGAGCAGTACTTC. Amino acid sequence: CASSYRGPYEQYF.